The entry below describes one T cell receptor beta chain. CDR3 length equals 11 residues. The germline V gene encodes CDR1 DFQATT and CDR2 SNEGSKA (reference sequence). TCRdb re-called the 5' RACE reads; one entry per CDR3 protein, DNA not given. The sample is made up of around 210,000 distinct CDR3 sequences, and the top ten hold 6% to 9% of it. This entry comes from a study of monozygotic twins with inflammatory bowel disease. The source material was blood. The receptor was isolated from a human donor with ulcerative colitis or Crohn's disease, or a healthy co-twin of an affected twin (not recorded which). The V and J genes are TRBV20-1 and TRBJ1-1; TCRdb picks TRBD1, but there is no DNA to check that call. CDR3 sequence reads: CSARVWGEAFF.